The entry below gives a single T cell receptor beta chain sequence along with its context. Its target is unknown. This sample includes further DNA sequences coding for the same CDR3. The data originate from a study of shared clonotypes between healthy human individuals. Study-level information: CD4 naive and memory got three plates each, CD8 naive two, CD8 memory one. The study's findings and limits: Unshared clonotypes carried lower generation probabilities than those common to all four donors.

V shed 0 bases, J shed 3 bases, and the junction held 3 bases outside the gene matches. CDR1 SGHNT and CDR2 YYREEE come from the germline V gene (reference sequence). The CDR3 totals 15 residues. In the study's own analysis: Junction-only sequences without quality scores were provided by ImmunoSEQ, so filtering was different. Repertoires were generated with immunoSEQ multiplex PCR, while TCRdb's copy carries only in-frame clones and drops some. Clonal size and the V and J genes are those of that table, whereas D and trimming came from the DNA. Of roughly 1,000,000 clones in the sample, approximately 80% were seen once.

V is TRBV5-4 and J is TRBJ2-3; 8 positions agree with TRBD2. The specimen sequenced was memory CD4+ T cells from PBMCs. Documented subset: CD45RA-negative fraction. The TCR was taken from a man in his late teens or twenties in good health. Some clones in this sample may be carry-over from other donors' samples. The CDR3 is CASSLAGGSTDTQYF. Here the CDR3 DNA reads TGTGCCAGCAGCTTGGCGGGAGGGTCAACAGATACGCAGTATTTT.